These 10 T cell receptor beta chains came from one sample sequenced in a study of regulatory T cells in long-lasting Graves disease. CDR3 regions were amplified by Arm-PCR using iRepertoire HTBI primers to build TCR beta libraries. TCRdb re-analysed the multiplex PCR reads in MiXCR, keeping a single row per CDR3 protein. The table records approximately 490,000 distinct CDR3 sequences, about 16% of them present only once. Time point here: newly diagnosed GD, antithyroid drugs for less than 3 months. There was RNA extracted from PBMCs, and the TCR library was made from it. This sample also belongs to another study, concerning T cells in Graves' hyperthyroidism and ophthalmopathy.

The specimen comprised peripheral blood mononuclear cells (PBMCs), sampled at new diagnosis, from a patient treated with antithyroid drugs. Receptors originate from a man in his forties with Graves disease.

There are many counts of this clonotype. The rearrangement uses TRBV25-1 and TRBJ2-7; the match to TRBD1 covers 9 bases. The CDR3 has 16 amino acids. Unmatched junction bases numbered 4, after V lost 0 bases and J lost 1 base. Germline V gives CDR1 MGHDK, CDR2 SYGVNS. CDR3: CASSEYIGTGSYEQYF. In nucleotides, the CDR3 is TGTGCCAGCAGTGAATACATAGGGACAGGGTCCTACGAGCAGTACTTC.

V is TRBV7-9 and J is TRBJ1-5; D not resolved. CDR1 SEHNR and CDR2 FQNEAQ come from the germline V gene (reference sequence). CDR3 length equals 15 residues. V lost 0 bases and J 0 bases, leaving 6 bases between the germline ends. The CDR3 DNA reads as TGTGCCAGCAGCTTAGCAGAAAATAGCAATCAGCCCCAGCATTTT. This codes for CASSLAENSNQPQHF.

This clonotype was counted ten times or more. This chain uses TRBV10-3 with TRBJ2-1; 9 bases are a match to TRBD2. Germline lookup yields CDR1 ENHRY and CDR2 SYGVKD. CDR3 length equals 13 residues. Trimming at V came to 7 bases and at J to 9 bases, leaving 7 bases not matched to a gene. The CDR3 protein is CAIKPSGMGEQFF. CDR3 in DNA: TGTGCCATCAAACCTAGCGGGATGGGTGAGCAGTTCTTC.

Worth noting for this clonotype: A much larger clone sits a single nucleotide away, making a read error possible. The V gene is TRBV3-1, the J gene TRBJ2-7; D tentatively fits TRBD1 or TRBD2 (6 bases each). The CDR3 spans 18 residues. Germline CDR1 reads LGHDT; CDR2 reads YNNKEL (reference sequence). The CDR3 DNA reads TGTGCCATCAGCCAACGAAAGACCCACGGGGGACACCTATACGAGCAGTACTTC. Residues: CAISQRKTHGGHLYEQYF.

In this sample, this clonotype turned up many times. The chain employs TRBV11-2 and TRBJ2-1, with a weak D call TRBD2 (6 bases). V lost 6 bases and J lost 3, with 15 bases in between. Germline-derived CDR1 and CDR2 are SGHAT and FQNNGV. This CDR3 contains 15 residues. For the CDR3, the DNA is TGTGCCAGCAGTATGGGAGGCTCAAACTACAATGAGCAGTTCTTC. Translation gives CASSMGGSNYNEQFF. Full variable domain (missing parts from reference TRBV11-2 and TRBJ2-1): EAGVAQSPRYKIIEKRQSVAFWCNPISGHATLYWYQQILGQGPKLLIQFQNNGVVDDSQLPKDRFSAERLKGVDSTLKIQPAKLEDSAVYLCASSMGGSNYNEQFFGPGTRLTVL.

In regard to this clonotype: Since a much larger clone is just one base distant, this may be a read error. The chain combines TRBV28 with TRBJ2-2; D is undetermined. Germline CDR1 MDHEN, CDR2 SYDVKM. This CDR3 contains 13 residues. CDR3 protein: CAGSPLGAGELFF. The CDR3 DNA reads TGTGCCGGCAGTCCCCTTGGGGCCGGGGAGCTGTTTTTT.

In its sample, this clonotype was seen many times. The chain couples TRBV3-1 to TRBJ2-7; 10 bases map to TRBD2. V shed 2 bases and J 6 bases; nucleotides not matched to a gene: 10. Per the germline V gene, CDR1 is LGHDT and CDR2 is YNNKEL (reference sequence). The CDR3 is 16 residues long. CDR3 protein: CASSQKLAGPDCEQYF. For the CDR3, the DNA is TGTGCCAGCAGCCAAAAACTAGCGGGACCCGATTGCGAGCAGTACTTC.

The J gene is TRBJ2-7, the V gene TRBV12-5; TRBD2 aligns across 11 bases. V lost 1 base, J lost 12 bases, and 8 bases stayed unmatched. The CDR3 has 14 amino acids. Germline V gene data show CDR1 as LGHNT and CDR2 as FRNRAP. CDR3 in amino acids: CASGLGPGTSGTYF. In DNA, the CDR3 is TGTGCTAGTGGTTTGGGCCCCGGGACTAGCGGAACGTACTTC.

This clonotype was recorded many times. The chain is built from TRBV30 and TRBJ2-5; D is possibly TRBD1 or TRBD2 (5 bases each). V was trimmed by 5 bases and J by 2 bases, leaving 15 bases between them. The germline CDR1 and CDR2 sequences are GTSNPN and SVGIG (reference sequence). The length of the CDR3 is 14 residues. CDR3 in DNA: TGTGCCTGGGACAAGGGGACCGCACAAGAGACCCAGTACTTC. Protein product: CAWDKGTAQETQYF.

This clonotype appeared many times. CDR3 nucleotide sequence: TGTGCCAGCAGCCAACCGGGGAATGGTGAAAAACTGTTTTTT. It is translated as CASSQPGNGEKLFF. This chain joins TRBV3-1 and TRBJ1-4, with unresolved D. Germline CDR1 LGHDT, CDR2 YNNKEL (reference sequence). CDR3 length equals 14 residues. Trimming took 2 bases from V and 7 from J, leaving 11 bases between them. Looking up the rest from reference TRBV3-1 and TRBJ1-4 gives the full variable domain: DTAVSQTPKYLVTQMGNDKSIKCEQNLGHDTMYWYKQDSKKFLKIMFSYNNKELIINETVPNRFSPKSPDKAHLNLHINSLELGDSAVYFCASSQPGNGEKLFFGSGTQLSVL.